What follows are 27 T cell receptor beta chains derived from one specimen sequenced in a study of blood T cell repertoires in COVID-19. Sequencing used immunoSEQ multiplex PCR; TCRdb keeps in-frame clones, though not all of them. Here the sample spans some 150,000 clones, approximately 85% being singletons. The sequenced sample consisted of peripheral blood. These receptors came from a man aged 40-49 years who had recovered from COVID-19.

The gene calls are TRBV5-6 and TRBJ1-1, with a possible D match to TRBD1 (6 bases). The CDR3 totals 14 residues. Germline CDR1 and CDR2: SGHDT and YYEEEE. The ends were cut back, 2 bases at V and 5 bases at J, with 13 bases in the middle. The CDR3 loop reads CASSLQGGLTEAFF. CDR3 nucleotides: TGTGCCAGCAGCTTACAGGGAGGGCTAACTGAAGCTTTCTTT.

This clone was counted only a few times. The rearrangement uses TRBV4-2 and TRBJ2-2; TRBD2 matches at 7 bases. Germline CDR1 is LGHNA and CDR2 is YNFKEQ. This CDR3 has 13 amino acids. J was trimmed by 8 bases and V by 3 bases; bases with no gene match: 3. CDR3 DNA sequence: TGTGCCAGCAGCCAGGGCGGGGGAGGGGAGCTGTTTTTT. Translated: CASSQGGGGELFF.

This clone appeared a few times. V usage is TRBV28 and J usage is TRBJ1-2; 7 bases match TRBD1. The CDR3 sequence is 17 residues long. Germline loops: CDR1 MDHEN, CDR2 SYDVKM. V shed 7 bases and J 7 bases; nucleotides not matched to a gene: 21. CDR3 protein: CASTSATRQGALSGYTF. The CDR3 DNA reads as TGTGCCAGCACCTCGGCCACCCGACAGGGAGCTCTTTCTGGCTACACCTTC.

This clone has a handful of counts. The CDR3 DNA reads TGTGCCAGCAGCTCGCGACAGACGGAAGAGACCCAGTACTTC. This codes for CASSSRQTEETQYF. This sequence joins TRBV7-8 and TRBJ2-5, with D perhaps matching TRBD1 (5 bases). There are 14 residues in the CDR3. With 4 bases removed from V and 3 bases from J, the gap between germline ends came to 12 bases. Germline V CDR1 and CDR2: SGHVS, FQNEAQ.

The chain is built from TRBV25-1 and TRBJ1-2, with TRBD1 matching 8 bases. Per the germline V gene, CDR1 is MGHDK and CDR2 is SYGVNS. CDR3 size: 14 residues. The trim removed 0 bases at V and 4 bases at J, leaving 1 base unmatched. This CDR3 reads CASSEYTGGYGYTF. In DNA, the CDR3 is TGTGCCAGCAGTGAATATACAGGGGGCTATGGCTACACCTTC.

The chain employs TRBV3-1 (or the pseudogene TRBV3-2) and TRBJ1-2; a weak D match, TRBD1 (5 bases). There are 14 residues in the CDR3. CDR1 and CDR2 (germline): LGHDT, YNNKEL (reference sequence). Deletions cut 4 bases from V and 5 bases from J, with 14 bases between. The CDR3 protein is CASSRGPQGYGYTF. CDR3 nucleotides: TGTGCCAGCAGCCGGGGCCCCCAAGGTTATGGCTACACCTTC.

This sequence joins TRBV7-9 and TRBJ2-2, with D uncertain. V was cut by 6 bases and J by 0 bases, with 2 bases left in between. The germline V gene has CDR1 SEHNR and CDR2 FQNEAQ (reference sequence). The CDR3 is 12 amino acids. The CDR3 DNA reads as TGTGCCAGCAGTACGAACACCGGGGAGCTGTTTTTT. Amino acid sequence: CASSTNTGELFF.

The chain is built from TRBV23-1 and TRBJ2-3; tentatively, D is TRBD2 (6 bases). TRBV23-1 is identified as an open reading frame with a role that is uncertain. This CDR3 has 21 amino acids. V lost 0 bases and J 0 bases, leaving 25 bases between the germline ends. The CDR3 DNA reads as TGCGCCAGCAGTCAATCTATTTGTTATCGAGGGACTGATGTTAGCACAGATACGCAGTATTTT. This gives the protein CASSQSICYRGTDVSTDTQYF.

The rearrangement joins TRBV6-2 or TRBV6-3 to TRBJ1-5; D perhaps matches TRBD1 (5 bases). This CDR3 has 17 residues. The germline V gene encodes CDR1 MNHEY and CDR2 SVGEGT. Trimming stripped 5 bases from V and 7 bases from J, with 24 bases between. This CDR3 is CASSPPSDINWGQPQHF. The CDR3 DNA reads TGTGCCAGCAGTCCCCCGTCGGACATCAACTGGGGCCAGCCCCAGCATTTT.

The V and J genes are TRBV3-1 (or the pseudogene TRBV3-2) and TRBJ2-5; 11 bases are shared with TRBD2. The CDR3 has 15 residues. Looked up from germline, CDR1 is LGHDT and CDR2 is YNNKEL (reference sequence). Trimming cost V 4 bases and J 5 bases; bases outside gene matches: 6. CDR3 residues: CASSPLAGGGETQYF. The CDR3 DNA is TGTGCCAGCAGCCCGTTAGCGGGAGGGGGGGAGACCCAGTACTTC.

The chain recombines TRBV11-2 with TRBJ1-6; 8 bases fit TRBD1. V was pared by 2 bases and J by 9 bases, with 6 bases of the junction left unmatched. Looked up from germline, CDR1 is SGHAT and CDR2 is FQNNGV. This CDR3 has 15 amino acids. This CDR3 is CASSLTDRDSSPLHF. In DNA, the CDR3 is TGTGCCAGCAGCTTAACGGACAGGGATAGTTCACCCCTCCACTTT.

The chain joins TRBV7-9 to TRBJ2-1; 10 positions agree with TRBD2. Per the germline V gene, CDR1 is SEHNR and CDR2 is FQNEAQ (reference sequence). V dropped 5 bases and J dropped 5; count of bases not matched to a gene: 12. CDR3 length equals 17 residues. The CDR3 region has the DNA TGTGCCAGCAGCACACAATTAAGCGGGAGGGCCAACAATGAGCAGTTCTTC. Amino acids: CASSTQLSGRANNEQFF.

The rearrangement joins TRBV27 to TRBJ2-3; 8 bases line up with TRBD2. J was trimmed by 1 base and V by 8 bases; bases with no gene match: 11. CDR3 length equals 16 residues. The V gene's germline CDR1 is MNHEY and CDR2 SMNVEV (reference sequence). The CDR3 is CASGGILAVGTDTQYF. For the CDR3, the DNA is TGTGCCAGCGGAGGAATACTAGCGGTTGGCACAGATACGCAGTATTTT.

This clone was seen just once. The genes are TRBV3-1 (or the pseudogene TRBV3-2) and TRBJ2-2; D is possibly TRBD1 (6 bases). V was shortened by 3 bases and J by 5 bases, with 22 bases between the two germline ends. The CDR3 consists of 18 residues. Germline assignment: CDR1 LGHDT and CDR2 YNNKEL (reference sequence). The CDR3 is CASSQEWDWQGPTGELFF. DNA for the CDR3: TGTGCCAGCAGCCAGGAATGGGATTGGCAGGGGCCTACCGGGGAGCTGTTTTTT.

In its sample, this clone was seen a few times. Other DNA sequences in this sample translate to the same CDR3. The rearrangement uses TRBV19 and TRBJ2-7; 8 bases are a match to TRBD2. The CDR3 loop spans 14 amino acids. Trimming at V came to 3 bases and at J to 2 bases, leaving 3 bases not matched to a gene. Germline V gene lookup returns CDR1 LNHDA and CDR2 SQIVND (reference sequence). The DNA of the CDR3 is TGTGCCAGTAGTATCGGGGGGGGGACCTACGAGCAGTACTTC. Translating gives CASSIGGGTYEQYF.

The chain couples TRBV7-2 to TRBJ1-3; tentative D call: TRBD1 (6 bases). V was pared by 4 bases and J by 4 bases, with 14 bases between. This CDR3 region has 15 residues. Per germline, CDR1 SGHTA and CDR2 FQGNSA. CDR3 protein: CASSSSGGAGNTIYF. CDR3 coding DNA: TGTGCCAGCAGCTCTAGCGGGGGCGCGGGAAACACCATATATTTT.

The CDR3 loop is CASSGLAGTDTQYF. In DNA, the CDR3 is TGTGCCAGCAGTGGACTAGCGGGGACAGATACGCAGTATTTT. The V and J genes are TRBV13 and TRBJ2-3, with 12 nucleotides matching TRBD2. The CDR3 contains 14 residues. The germline gives CDR1 PRHDT, CDR2 FYEKMQ (reference sequence). Unmatched junction bases numbered 1, after V lost 6 bases and J lost 3 bases.

This chain connects TRBV5-6 to TRBJ1-6; no clear D. In germline, CDR1 is SGHDT, CDR2 YYEEEE. V was cut by 2 bases and J by 7 bases, with 10 bases left in between. There are 14 residues in the CDR3. CDR3 protein: CASSFFFANSPLHF. The CDR3 nucleotides are TGTGCCAGCAGCTTTTTTTTTGCGAATTCACCCCTCCACTTT.

The chain links TRBV5-5 to TRBJ2-3, with TRBD2 identical over 7 bases. V dropped 9 bases and J dropped 0; count of bases not matched to a gene: 4. The CDR3 contains 13 residues. Germline CDR1 SGHKS, CDR2 YYEKEE (reference sequence). The CDR3 nucleotides read TGTGCCACCACGCGGGGGAGCACAGATACGCAGTATTTT. Translated: CATTRGSTDTQYF.

The rearrangement uses TRBV12-3 or TRBV12-4 and TRBJ1-2, with D uncertain. With 1 base removed from V and 4 bases from J, the gap between germline ends came to 7 bases. The CDR3 runs to 13 residues. The CDR3 nucleotides are TGTGCCAGCAGTTTAGAGGGAGGCTATGGCTACACCTTC. Amino acid sequence: CASSLEGGYGYTF.

The J gene is TRBJ2-1, the V gene TRBV7-8; D is unclear. The CDR3 is 12 amino acids. CDR1 SGHVS and CDR2 FQNEAQ come from the germline V gene. Deletions cut 7 bases from V and 2 bases from J, with 6 bases between. CDR3 nucleotide sequence: TGTGCCAGCACCGTCGCCTACAATGAGCAGTTCTTC. Translated: CASTVAYNEQFF.

The CDR3 sequence: CASSLAGGYGYTF. The CDR3 bases are TGTGCCAGCAGCTTAGCAGGGGGCTATGGCTACACCTTC. The chain employs TRBV7-8 and TRBJ1-2; tentatively, D is TRBD1 (6 bases). CDR1 is SGHVS, CDR2 FQNEAQ, per germline. This CDR3 has 13 amino acids. Trimming removed 0 bases at V and 4 bases at J, with 6 bases between.

V gene TRBV25-1 combines with J gene TRBJ2-7; 12 bases match TRBD1. Trimming at V came to 5 bases and at J to 7 bases, leaving 9 bases not matched to a gene. This CDR3 has 15 residues. CDR1 is MGHDK, CDR2 SYGVNS, per germline. The CDR3 loop is CASSRPGQGAREQYF. The CDR3 DNA sequence: TGTGCCAGCAGTAGACCGGGACAGGGGGCTAGGGAGCAGTACTTC.

The rearrangement uses TRBV29-1 and TRBJ2-3; the match to TRBD2 covers 15 bases. Looked up from germline, CDR1 is SQVTM and CDR2 is ANQGSEA. Trimming cost V 3 bases and J 2 bases; bases outside gene matches: 9. This CDR3 has 18 amino acids. This chain's CDR3 is CSVDGLAGGPGVTDTQYF. CDR3 bases: TGCAGCGTTGACGGACTAGCGGGAGGGCCCGGGGTCACAGATACGCAGTATTTT.

The chain combines TRBV6-2 or TRBV6-3 with TRBJ2-5, with D possibly being TRBD1 (6 bases). The CDR3 totals 16 residues. V lost 2 bases and J lost 4, with 17 bases in between. Germline-derived CDR1 and CDR2 are MNHEY and SVGEGT. CDR3 protein: CASSYGLGAGRETQYF. DNA of the CDR3: TGTGCCAGCAGTTACGGTCTGGGGGCAGGGAGAGAGACCCAGTACTTC.

V usage is TRBV7-9 and J usage is TRBJ2-5, with D unresolved. Germline CDR1 reads SEHNR; CDR2 reads FQNEAQ (reference sequence). The CDR3 totals 12 residues. Trimming shortened V by 4 bases and J by 5 bases, and 8 bases separated the two germline ends. CDR3 sequence (DNA): TGTGCCAGCAGCTCCCAGTGGGAGACCCAGTACTTC. Protein: CASSSQWETQYF. The whole variable domain, filled in from reference TRBV7-9 and TRBJ2-5, reads DTGVSQNPRHKITKRGQNVTFRCDPISEHNRLYWYRQTLGQGPEFLTYFQNEAQLEKSRLLSDRFSAERPKGSFSTLEIQRTEQGDSAMYLCASSSQWETQYFGPGTRLLVL.

The CDR3 bases are TGTGCCATCAGCCGGACACTTACCTCTGGAAACACCATATATTTT. This codes for CAISRTLTSGNTIYF. V gene TRBV10-3 combines with J gene TRBJ1-3; the D gene is possibly TRBD1 (5 bases). From germline, CDR1 is ENHRY and CDR2 SYGVKD. There are 15 residues in the CDR3. Trimming cost V 6 bases and J 0 bases, with 12 bases left between them.